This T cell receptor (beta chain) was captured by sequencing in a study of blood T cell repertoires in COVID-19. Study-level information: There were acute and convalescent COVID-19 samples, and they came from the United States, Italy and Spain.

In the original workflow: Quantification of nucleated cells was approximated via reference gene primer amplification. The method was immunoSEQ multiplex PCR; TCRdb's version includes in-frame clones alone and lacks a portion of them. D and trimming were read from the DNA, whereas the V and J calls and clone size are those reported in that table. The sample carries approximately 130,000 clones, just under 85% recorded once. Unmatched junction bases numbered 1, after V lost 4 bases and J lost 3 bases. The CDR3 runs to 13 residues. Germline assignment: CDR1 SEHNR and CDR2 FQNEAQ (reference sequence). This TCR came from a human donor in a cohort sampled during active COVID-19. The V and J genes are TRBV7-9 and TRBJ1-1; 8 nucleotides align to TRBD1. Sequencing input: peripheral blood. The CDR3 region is CASSYRGDTEAFF. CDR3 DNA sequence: TGTGCCAGCAGCTACAGGGGGGACACTGAAGCTTTCTTT.